The 6 T cell receptor beta chains reported below all come from one sample, sequenced in a study of blood T cell repertoires in COVID-19. The protocol was immunoSEQ multiplex PCR, while the TCRdb copy is restricted to in-frame clones and leaves out a portion. The data hold over 150,000 clones, with roughly 88% observed a single time. The specimen sequenced was peripheral blood. These receptors were obtained from a woman aged 60-75 years with acute or convalescent COVID-19.

The genes are TRBV6-5 and TRBJ1-6; tentative D call: TRBD1 (6 bases). The V gene's germline CDR1 is MNHEY and CDR2 SVGAGI. With 0 bases removed from V and 5 bases from J, the gap between germline ends came to 11 bases. The CDR3 sequence is 16 residues long. DNA for the CDR3: TGTGCCAGCAGTTACTCGACACAGGGAAATAATTCACCCCTCCACTTT. Translating it yields CASSYSTQGNNSPLHF.

V gene TRBV28 combines with J gene TRBJ2-7, with TRBD2 as a possible D gene (6 bases). Trimming took 9 bases from V and 7 from J, leaving 19 bases between them. Germline V gene lookup returns CDR1 MDHEN and CDR2 SYDVKM. This CDR3 has 13 amino acids. In nucleotides, the CDR3 is TGTGCCAGTTTCCCGGGGGTAGAGGGGGAGCAGTACTTC. It encodes CASFPGVEGEQYF.

This chain links TRBV29-1 with TRBJ2-3, with TRBD1 matching over 7 bases. CDR3 length: 13 residues. Germline V gives CDR1 SQVTM, CDR2 ANQGSEA. V trimming: 7 bases; J trimming: 3 bases; junction bases outside the gene matches: 7. CDR3 DNA: TGCAGCGACCGGACAGGAGAGACAGATACGCAGTATTTT. Amino acids: CSDRTGETDTQYF.

The CDR3 coding sequence is TGTGCCAGCAGTAACGGCGGCCCCTATGATGGCTACACCTTC. As protein: CASSNGGPYDGYTF. This chain connects TRBV5-8 to TRBJ1-2; D is unclear. The CDR3 is 14 amino acids. Trimming cost V 5 bases and J 6 bases, with 17 bases left between them. The germline V gene encodes CDR1 SGHTS and CDR2 YDEGEE.

The chain is built from TRBV5-8 and TRBJ2-7, with D unclear. The V end lost 0 bases, the J end lost 5 bases, and 18 bases lay between the germline ends. Germline CDR1 SGHTS, CDR2 YDEGEE. This CDR3 comprises 16 residues. The CDR3 bases are TGTGCCAGCAGCTTGGGGGCCCTACCCCTACCCAACGAGCAGTACTTC. Its translation: CASSLGALPLPNEQYF.

The chain links TRBV27 to TRBJ2-5; a weak D match, TRBD1 (6 bases). The CDR3 sequence is 12 residues long. V gave up 8 bases and J gave up 3 bases, with 10 bases separating them. In germline, CDR1 is MNHEY, CDR2 SMNVEV (reference sequence). The CDR3 spells CASCTGKETQYF. The DNA of the CDR3 is TGTGCCAGCTGTACAGGGAAAGAGACCCAGTACTTC.